This T cell receptor beta chain was identified in a study of T cell responses to AZD1222 COVID-19 vaccine. As for this clone: Its antigen remains unidentified.

Trimming pared 0 bases from V and 1 base from J, leaving 0 bases between. CDR3 length: 12 residues. Germline CDR1 reads LGHDT; CDR2 reads YNNKEL (reference sequence). Broader study findings: Epitopes outside B.1.351 and B.1.1.7 mutated regions reportedly drew nearly half of spike TCRs. Females outnumbered males among donors, who were mostly white British; clonal diversity was possibly underestimated. CD4 TCRs covered the whole spike, strongest at regions 160-218 and 743-854.

The data were produced by immunoSEQ multiplex PCR, yet TCRdb's version contains in-frame clones alone and is incomplete. The sample consists of approximately 170,000 clones, around nine tenths of them appearing once. Here the sequenced sample was peripheral blood, taken 28 days after the second AZD1222 dose. The chain has TRBV3-1 (or the pseudogene TRBV3-2) and TRBJ1-1; D is undetermined. The TCR sequence derives from an adult who received the AZD1222 COVID-19 vaccine. The CDR3 region has the DNA TGTGCCAGCAGCCAAGAGAACACTGAAGCTTTCTTT. Its translation: CASSQENTEAFF.